The 15 T cell receptor beta chains presented below share a single source sample, sequenced in a study of Graves' ophthalmopathy and Graves' hyperthyroidism. Transcripts of RNA were the source for amplifying TCR beta CDR3 regions. HTBI-primed first-round RT-PCR preceded second-round multiplex PCR. TCRdb fed the multiplex PCR reads into MiXCR, producing one record per CDR3 protein. This sample has approximately 410,000 distinct CDR3 sequences; less than 20% occur once, and the top ten carry approximately 7%. What was sequenced was peripheral blood. These TCRs come from a woman between 18 and 29 years old with stable Graves' hyperthyroidism.

This clonotype was observed at least ten times. The chain employs TRBV6-2 or TRBV6-3 and TRBJ1-1; no reliable D call. The CDR3 contains 14 residues. Between the trimmed V and J ends, which lost 7 bases and 1 base, there was a span of 13 bases. Germline values: CDR1 MNHEY, CDR2 SVGEGT. The CDR3 nucleotides read TGTGCCAGCACGCGGTCCAGCCCGAACACTGAAGCTTTCTTT. Translating gives CASTRSSPNTEAFF.

This clonotype came up a few times. The V and J genes are TRBV11-2 and TRBJ1-6; D is undetermined. The V gene's germline CDR1 is SGHAT and CDR2 FQNNGV. This CDR3 comprises 15 residues. With 6 bases removed from V and 8 bases from J, the gap between germline ends came to 17 bases. The CDR3 DNA reads as TGTGCCAGCAGATTACGCGCGGTGTCGGATTCACCCCTCCACTTT. Its protein is CASRLRAVSDSPLHF.

This clonotype occurred many times. This chain uses TRBV19 with TRBJ1-2; perhaps TRBD1 as D (5 bases). The CDR3 covers 15 residues. The V and J ends lost 7 bases and 8 bases respectively, with 23 bases between them. The germline V gene encodes CDR1 LNHDA and CDR2 SQIVND (reference sequence). The CDR3 is CASTITPGTPGGYTF. CDR3 coding DNA: TGTGCCAGTACCATCACCCCCGGGACCCCGGGGGGCTACACCTTC.

The rearrangement uses TRBV11-1 and TRBJ2-7; 10 bases align to TRBD1. The V segment lost 5 bases and the J segment 3 bases; nucleotides outside the gene matches: 7. Germline V CDR1 and CDR2: SGHAT, FQDESV (reference sequence). This CDR3 has 15 residues. The chain's CDR3 is CASSDRTGGIYEQYF. CDR3 nucleotides: TGTGCCAGCAGCGACAGGACAGGGGGGATCTACGAGCAGTACTTC.

This clonotype was found a few times. The chain links TRBV6-5 to TRBJ2-6; D call uncertain. The CDR3 covers 17 residues. Trimming cost V 0 bases and J 2 bases, with 11 bases left between them. Looked up from germline, CDR1 is MNHEY and CDR2 is SVGAGI. CDR3 in DNA: TGTGCCAGCAGTTACTCGTCTCCGGGTACTGGGGCCAACGTCCTGACTTTC. It codes for CASSYSSPGTGANVLTF.

The chain is built from TRBV6-2 or TRBV6-3 and TRBJ2-6, with D unresolved. The V gene lost 0 bases and the J gene lost 15 bases, with 9 bases spanning the gap. CDR1 and CDR2 from the germline V gene are MNHEY and SVGEGT. There are 12 residues in the CDR3. CDR3 sequence: CASSYSSQSLTF. The CDR3 bases are TGTGCCAGCAGTTACTCAAGTCAAAGCCTGACTTTC.

This clonotype was detected many times. The chain employs TRBV11-2 and TRBJ1-6; D unresolved. Trimming took off 1 base at V and 8 bases at J, with 15 bases between the two ends. The CDR3 spans 16 residues. From germline, CDR1 is SGHAT and CDR2 FQNNGV. CDR3 in amino acids: CASSLGAGHRDSPLHF. For the CDR3, the DNA is TGTGCCAGCAGCTTAGGCGCGGGCCACCGGGATTCACCCCTCCACTTT.

This clonotype appeared many times. The rearrangement uses TRBV24-1 and TRBJ2-2, with TRBD2 identical over 8 bases. CDR3 length: 17 amino acids. Germline V CDR1 and CDR2: KGHDR, SFDVKD. V shed 0 bases and J 1 base; nucleotides not matched to a gene: 3. The CDR3 reads CATSDLQTSGNTGELFF. Written as DNA, the CDR3 is TGTGCCACCAGTGATTTGCAAACTAGCGGGAACACCGGGGAGCTGTTTTTT.

This clonotype appeared many times. The V gene is TRBV6-1, the J gene TRBJ1-2; D might be TRBD1 (5 bases). With 2 bases removed from V and 8 bases from J, the gap between germline ends came to 9 bases. The CDR3 extends over 12 amino acids. Germline V lookup: CDR1 MNHNS, CDR2 SASEGT. In DNA form, the CDR3 reads TGTGCCAGCAGTGAACGGAGGGACGGCTACACCTTC. Amino acid sequence: CASSERRDGYTF.

This clonotype was observed at least ten times. The rearrangement links TRBV9 to TRBJ1-2; 12 bases agree with TRBD1. From germline, CDR1 is SGDLS and CDR2 YYNGEE. V trimming: 1 base; J trimming: 7 bases; junction bases outside the gene matches: 5. The CDR3 is 15 amino acids. The CDR3 here is CASSVSGTGGPGYTF. Here the CDR3 DNA reads TGTGCCAGCAGCGTATCGGGGACAGGGGGCCCTGGCTACACCTTC.

The V gene is TRBV4-1, the J gene TRBJ1-2, with TRBD1 identical over 9 bases. Per germline, CDR1 MGHRA and CDR2 YSYEKL. This CDR3 has 20 amino acids. V shed 3 bases, J shed 1 base, and the junction held 18 bases outside the gene matches. The CDR3 nucleotides are TGCGCCAGCAGCCAGGCTCCGGGACAGGGAGGAGCTGCGATTAACTATGGCTACACCTTC. This gives the protein CASSQAPGQGGAAINYGYTF.

Many counts were recorded for this clonotype. The chain recombines TRBV7-8 with TRBJ1-1, with TRBD1 matching over 8 bases. CDR1 is SGHVS and CDR2 is FQNEAQ in the germline V gene. This CDR3 has 14 residues. With V trimmed by 4 bases and J by 11 bases, 12 bases remained unmatched. The CDR3 reads CASSWTGTGQWAFF. In nucleotides, the CDR3 is TGTGCCAGCAGCTGGACAGGGACCGGCCAGTGGGCTTTCTTT.

Comments on this clonotype: Because it lacks the conserved phenylalanine or tryptophan at the end, this CDR3 is likely a read error. This chain connects TRBV24-1 to TRBJ2-2; 8 bases are a match to TRBD2. Per the germline V gene, CDR1 is KGHDR and CDR2 is SFDVKD. The CDR3 consists of 16 residues. The trim removed 3 bases at V and 0 bases at J, leaving 2 bases unmatched. The CDR3 here is CATSDPGLANTGELFL. The CDR3 DNA is TGTGCCACCAGTGATCCGGGACTAGCGAACACCGGGGAGCTGTTTTTG.

This clonotype was detected many times. The rearrangement joins TRBV11-1 to TRBJ2-5; D assignment may be TRBD1 or TRBD2 (6 bases each). The CDR3 loop spans 15 amino acids. Germline values: CDR1 SGHAT, CDR2 FQDESV (reference sequence). The V gene lost 5 bases and the J gene lost 2 bases, with 15 bases spanning the gap. The CDR3 nucleotides read TGTGCCAGCAGCCCCCGGGGGCGCCTACAAGAGACCCAGTACTTC. This translates into CASSPRGRLQETQYF.

This clonotype has more than one count but fewer than ten. A much more abundant neighbour one base away suggests this may be a read error. This chain uses TRBV11-3 with TRBJ2-2; 9 nucleotides line up with TRBD1. Germline V lookup: CDR1 SGHNT, CDR2 YENEEA. The CDR3 runs 14 residues. The CDR3 DNA is TGTGCCAGCAGCCTTACAGGGGGCATCGGGGAGCCGTTTTTT. Its protein is CASSLTGGIGEPFF.